This T cell receptor (beta chain) was retrieved from a study of glioma-infiltrating T cells after dendritic cell vaccination. The time point is: after dendritic cell vaccination, including at tumor progression/relapse. Germline loops: CDR1 LGHNA, CDR2 YSLEER. There are 15 residues in the CDR3. V lost 3 bases, J lost 5 bases, and 17 bases lay in between. This clone was found once. No antigen is known for it. Using immunoSEQ multiplex PCR, the repertoire was profiled, and TCRdb retains in-frame clones only, with some absent. The table shows fewer than 70,000 clones, with more than 75% occurring only once. General study points: Complete blood and tumor specimen sets were limited to few patients.

The genes are TRBV4-3 and TRBJ2-7; possible D gene TRBD2, 5 bases. The clonotype originates from a human donor with glioblastoma. Source: blood, taken after dendritic cell vaccination. Here the CDR3 DNA reads TGCGCCAGCAGCCAGGATGCTAGCACCGTAAACGAGCAGTACTTC. Amino acid sequence: CASSQDASTVNEQYF.